Following are 16 T cell receptor beta chains from one sample sequenced in a study of T-cell memory formation after mild COVID-19. TCRdb re-analysed the 5' RACE reads in MiXCR, keeping a single row per CDR3 protein. The sample contains around 250,000 distinct CDR3 sequences, 16% of which appear only once. The sample comprised PBMCs or a T cell subset sorted from them (not recorded which). The receptors were sampled from a man aged 18 to 30 who had mild COVID-19 (a few samples of this study predate the infection). Cell type and time point are not known.

This clonotype was seen more than once but under ten times. The chain is built from TRBV7-2 and TRBJ2-7; a possible D gene is TRBD1 (5 bases). Trimming left V 4 bases short and J 3 bases short, with 13 bases between. Germline values: CDR1 SGHTA, CDR2 FQGNSA. The CDR3 has 14 amino acids. The CDR3 spells CASSSDGQVYEQYV. The CDR3 nucleotides are TGTGCCAGCAGCTCCGACGGACAAGTCTACGAGCAGTACGTC.

This clonotype has a handful of counts. The chain recombines TRBV13 with TRBJ2-5, with TRBD2 as a possible D gene (5 bases). This CDR3 has 14 amino acids. V was trimmed by 4 bases and J by 4 bases, leaving 13 bases between them. The germline V gene encodes CDR1 PRHDT and CDR2 FYEKMQ (reference sequence). Here the CDR3 reads CASSSLNAGETQYF. The CDR3 DNA reads TGTGCCAGCAGCTCCTTGAATGCGGGAGAGACCCAGTACTTC.

This clonotype was seen more than once but under ten times. The chain employs TRBV4-1 and TRBJ2-5; TRBD2 aligns across 9 bases. CDR1 is MGHRA, CDR2 YSYEKL, per germline. Trimming took 0 bases from V and 5 from J; bases not matched to a gene: 10. The CDR3 length is 17 residues. CDR3: CASSQELGLAVQETQYF. CDR3 coding DNA: TGCGCCAGCAGCCAAGAGTTGGGACTAGCCGTTCAGGAGACCCAGTACTTC.

The chain carries TRBV6-1 and TRBJ1-1; 7 bases match TRBD1. This CDR3 region has 14 residues. With 2 bases clipped from V and 3 bases from J, the junction kept 3 bases outside the gene matches. CDR1 is MNHNS and CDR2 is SASEGT in the germline V gene. CDR3 nucleotides: TGTGCCAGCAGTGAATTACAGGGGTACACTGAAGCTTTCTTT. It specifies CASSELQGYTEAFF.

V is TRBV6-6 and J is TRBJ2-2, with 7 bases that match TRBD1. Germline V gene lookup returns CDR1 MNHNY and CDR2 SVGAGI (reference sequence). This CDR3 spans 15 amino acids. After removal of 2 bases from V and 2 bases from J, the junction contained 2 bases not matched to a gene. Here the CDR3 DNA reads TGTGCCAGCAGTTACCGGGACAGAAACACCGGGGAGCTGTTTTTT. Its translation: CASSYRDRNTGELFF.

V and J are TRBV4-2 and TRBJ1-5; no clear D gene. The V end lost 3 bases, the J end lost 0 bases, and 6 bases lay between the germline ends. Germline loops: CDR1 LGHNA, CDR2 YNFKEQ. This CDR3 spans 14 amino acids. In DNA, the CDR3 is TGTGCCAGCAGCCAGGAGGGTAGCAATCAGCCCCAGCATTTT. It translates to CASSQEGSNQPQHF.

This clonotype was found a few times. This chain connects TRBV7-2 to TRBJ2-7; D is ambiguous. This CDR3 is 13 amino acids long. Deletions cut 4 bases from V and 7 bases from J, with 14 bases between. Germline V gene data show CDR1 as SGHTA and CDR2 as FQGNSA. Here the CDR3 DNA reads TGTGCCAGCAGCTATGGGCTACTTGGAGAGCAGTACTTC. This codes for CASSYGLLGEQYF.

This clonotype was observed a handful of times. The rearrangement uses TRBV5-1 and TRBJ1-1, with 11 bases fitting TRBD1. The CDR3 is 15 residues long. Per the germline V gene, CDR1 is SGHRS and CDR2 is YFSETQ. The trim removed 3 bases at V and 2 bases at J, leaving 3 bases unmatched. Here the CDR3 reads CASSSGQGANTEAFF. CDR3 DNA sequence: TGCGCCAGCAGCTCCGGACAGGGGGCAAACACTGAAGCTTTCTTT.

This clonotype has ten or more counts. Germline and junction disagree at one end, which may indicate a read error. V and J are TRBV5-1 and TRBJ2-7, with D tentatively TRBD1 (5 bases). CDR1 is SGHRS and CDR2 is YFSETQ in the germline V gene. This CDR3 is built from 12 residues. As DNA, the CDR3 is TGTGCCAGCAGCTTAGGGGACTACGAGCAGTACTTC. Amino acid sequence: CASSLGDYEQYF. Full variable domain (rest looked up from reference TRBV5-1 and TRBJ2-7): KAGVTQTPRYLIKTRGQQVTLSCSPISGHRSVSWYQQTPGQGLQFLFEYFSETQRNKGNFPGRFSGRQFSNSRSEMNVSTLELGDSALYLCASSLGDYEQYFGPGTRLTVT.

The sample holds many counts of this clonotype. The chain is built from TRBV5-1 and TRBJ1-1; 11 nucleotides agree with TRBD1. Germline CDR1 is SGHRS and CDR2 is YFSETQ. The junction had 3 bases not matched to a gene; V was cut back by 3 bases and J by 5 bases. This CDR3 region has 14 residues. DNA of the CDR3: TGCGCCAGCAGCTCGGGACAGGGGGGAACTGAAGCTTTCTTT. Protein sequence: CASSSGQGGTEAFF.

This clonotype was seen repeatedly, ten times or more. The chain carries TRBV5-1 and TRBJ2-5, with 10 bases that match TRBD1. The CDR3 runs 16 residues. Germline assignment: CDR1 SGHRS and CDR2 YFSETQ. With 2 bases clipped from V and 2 bases from J, the junction kept 6 bases outside the gene matches. CDR3 coding DNA: TGCGCCAGCAGCTTAACGGGACAGGGGAGACAAGAGACCCAGTACTTC. Translating it yields CASSLTGQGRQETQYF.

This chain connects TRBV20-1 to TRBJ2-3, with TRBD2 as a possible D gene (7 bases). V shed 5 bases and J shed 3 bases, with 12 bases lying between them. Germline V CDR1 and CDR2: DFQATT, SNEGSKA (reference sequence). The length of the CDR3 is 13 residues. CDR3 in DNA: TGCAGTGCTGGGGGGGGCGCGACAGATACGCAGTATTTT. Protein: CSAGGGATDTQYF.

The chain uses TRBV23-1 and TRBJ1-4; 9 positions match TRBD1. TRBV23-1 qualifies as an ORF whose function is uncertain. This CDR3 is built from 17 residues. The ends lost 6 bases at V and 8 bases at J; junction bases unmatched: 16. The chain's CDR3 is CASSPGTGFSRGEKLFF. The CDR3 coding sequence is TGCGCCAGCAGCCCCGGGACAGGGTTTAGCAGGGGCGAAAAACTGTTTTTT.

This clonotype was seen a single time. The rearrangement joins TRBV10-2 to TRBJ1-2; possibly TRBD1 for D (6 bases). The germline V gene encodes CDR1 WSHSY and CDR2 SAAADI. This CDR3 region has 13 residues. The ends were cut back, 2 bases at V and 5 bases at J, with 9 bases in the middle. The CDR3 is CASSEQGRYGYTF. The CDR3 nucleotides are TGCGCCAGCAGTGAGCAGGGGAGATATGGCTACACCTTC.

This clonotype was detected many times. The chain couples TRBV20-1 to TRBJ2-3; weak D call: TRBD2 (6 bases). Germline V lookup: CDR1 DFQATT, CDR2 SNEGSKA (reference sequence). This CDR3 spans 15 amino acids. V was clipped by 3 bases and J by 4 bases, with 17 bases between them. The CDR3 is CSARADYSFADTQYF. The CDR3 bases are TGCAGTGCTAGGGCGGACTATAGTTTTGCAGATACGCAGTATTTT.

The V and J genes are TRBV7-9 and TRBJ2-1; D may correspond to TRBD1 or TRBD2 (5 bases each). Germline lookup yields CDR1 SEHNR and CDR2 FQNEAQ (reference sequence). The CDR3 spans 12 residues. The V end lost 7 bases, the J end lost 10 bases, and 14 bases lay between the germline ends. The CDR3 region is CASNRGTVEQFF. CDR3 nucleotide sequence: TGTGCCAGCAATAGAGGGACCGTCGAGCAGTTCTTC.